This TCR beta chain was recorded in a study of T cell responses to AZD1222 COVID-19 vaccine. Method: immunoSEQ multiplex PCR; TCRdb's copy keeps in-frame clones and lacks some. The repertoire holds over 100,000 clones, with 90% as singletons. For this clone: Its antigen remains unidentified.

Study-wide findings and caveats: Close to half of spike-specific TCRs reportedly recognize unmutated variant regions. Donors were mostly white British, more females; clonal diversity possibly underestimated. Baseline seropositives among AZD1222 recipients totaled only 5 to 7.

The sequence was collected from an adult in good health. The sequenced sample was peripheral blood, obtained on day 0 of AZD1222 vaccination.

DNA for the CDR3: TGTGCCAGCAGCCGCTCGGGGGATTACACAGATACGCAGTATTTT. It codes for CASSRSGDYTDTQYF. The V and J genes are TRBV7-3 and TRBJ2-3, with D perhaps TRBD2 (6 bases). Trimming left V 5 bases short and J 2 bases short, with 14 bases between. There are 15 residues in the CDR3. Germline values: CDR1 SGHTA, CDR2 FQGTGA.